These 8 T cell receptor beta chains came from one sample sequenced in a study of cytomegalovirus exposure and HLA in healthy donors. The data were produced by immunoSEQ multiplex PCR, yet TCRdb's version contains in-frame clones alone and is incomplete. The sample lists around 150,000 clones, approximately 80% occurring once. The sequencing sample was made of PBMCs. All receptors come from a man younger than 45 in good health and CMV-seropositive.

The V gene is TRBV27, the J gene TRBJ2-3; TRBD1 might be the D (6 bases). CDR1 and CDR2 (germline): MNHEY, SMNVEV (reference sequence). The CDR3 is 15 amino acids. Trimming removed 1 base at V and 4 bases at J, with 12 bases between. DNA of the CDR3: TGTGCCAGCAGTTTATACCCCAGGGGACCAGATACGCAGTATTTT. Translated, it gives CASSLYPRGPDTQYF.

The chain couples TRBV5-1 to TRBJ2-7, with D perhaps matching TRBD1 (5 bases). The V end was cut by 4 bases, the J end by 0 bases, with 17 bases between. Germline values: CDR1 SGHRS, CDR2 YFSETQ. This CDR3 comprises 16 residues. The CDR3 bases are TGCGCCAGCAGCCCTCCGGGTTGGGGCCGCTCCTACGAGCAGTACTTC. Translating gives CASSPPGWGRSYEQYF. Full variable domain (outside the CDR3, taken from reference TRBV5-1 and TRBJ2-7): KAGVTQTPRYLIKTRGQQVTLSCSPISGHRSVSWYQQTPGQGLQFLFEYFSETQRNKGNFPGRFSGRQFSNSRSEMNVSTLELGDSALYLCASSPPGWGRSYEQYFGPGTRLTVT.

The rearrangement links TRBV5-1 to TRBJ1-1, with 9 bases lining up with TRBD1. This CDR3 comprises 14 residues. The V gene's germline CDR1 is SGHRS and CDR2 YFSETQ. V shed 2 bases, J shed 7 bases, and the junction held 6 bases outside the gene matches. The CDR3 protein is CASSFETGGSEAFF. CDR3 DNA sequence: TGCGCCAGCAGCTTCGAAACAGGGGGCAGTGAAGCTTTCTTT.

The V gene is TRBV30, the J gene TRBJ1-1, with D maybe TRBD1 (6 bases). CDR3 length: 13 residues. Germline V gives CDR1 GTSNPN, CDR2 SVGIG (reference sequence). Trimming left V 8 bases short and J 4 bases short, with 17 bases between. CDR3 sequence: CAGTPRGSTEAFF. For the CDR3, the DNA is TGTGCCGGGACCCCCAGGGGAAGCACTGAAGCTTTCTTT. Drawing the rest from reference TRBV30 and TRBJ1-1, the complete variable domain is SQTIHQWPATLVQPVGSPLSLECTVEGTSNPNLYWYRQAAGRGLQLLFYSVGIGQISSEVPQNLSASRPQDRQFILSSKKLLLSDSGFYLCAGTPRGSTEAFFGQGTRLTVV.

V usage is TRBV19 and J usage is TRBJ1-6, with 9 bases that match TRBD1. Unmatched junction bases numbered 8, after V lost 8 bases and J lost 9 bases. This CDR3 region has 14 residues. The germline CDR1 and CDR2 sequences are LNHDA and SQIVND (reference sequence). The DNA of the CDR3 is TGTGCCAGTGGACTACAGGGGGCGGGTTCACCCCTCCACTTT. Translation gives CASGLQGAGSPLHF.

This clone was detected a few times. The CDR3 coding sequence is TGCAGCGTCGGACAGCCCGATTCACCCCTCCACTTT. This sequence encodes CSVGQPDSPLHF. The chain has TRBV29-1 and TRBJ1-6, with a possible D match to TRBD1 (6 bases). V was shortened by 6 bases and J by 8 bases, with 11 bases between the two germline ends. In germline, CDR1 is SQVTM, CDR2 ANQGSEA. The CDR3 loop spans 12 amino acids.

The rearrangement joins TRBV7-9 to TRBJ2-3; no definite D call. Trimming pared 4 bases from V and 3 bases from J, leaving 11 bases between. The germline V gene has CDR1 SEHNR and CDR2 FQNEAQ (reference sequence). The CDR3 extends over 14 amino acids. The chain's CDR3 is CASSSFERTDTQYF. The DNA of the CDR3 is TGTGCCAGCAGCTCTTTCGAGAGGACAGATACGCAGTATTTT.

In this sample, this clone turned up a few times. The chain combines TRBV19 with TRBJ2-2; 9 bases are a match to TRBD1. Germline trimming cut 5 bases from V and 4 bases from J; bases unmatched to any gene: 8. CDR1 is LNHDA, CDR2 SQIVND, per germline (reference sequence). The CDR3 extends over 16 amino acids. DNA for the CDR3: TGTGCCAGTAGTCCAAACCCGGGACAGGGCACCGGGGAGCTGTTTTTT. It encodes CASSPNPGQGTGELFF.